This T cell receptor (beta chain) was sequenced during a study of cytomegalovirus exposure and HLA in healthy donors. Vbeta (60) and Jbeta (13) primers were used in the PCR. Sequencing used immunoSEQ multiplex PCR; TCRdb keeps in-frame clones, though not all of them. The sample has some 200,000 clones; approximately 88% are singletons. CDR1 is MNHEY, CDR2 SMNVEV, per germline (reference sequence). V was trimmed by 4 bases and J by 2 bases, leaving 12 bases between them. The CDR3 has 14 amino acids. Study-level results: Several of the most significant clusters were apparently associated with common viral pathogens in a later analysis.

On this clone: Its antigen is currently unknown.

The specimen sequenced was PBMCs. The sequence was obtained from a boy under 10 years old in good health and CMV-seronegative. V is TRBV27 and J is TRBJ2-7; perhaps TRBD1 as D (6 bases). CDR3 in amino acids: CASSSRGSTYEQYF. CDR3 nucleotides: TGTGCCAGCAGTTCCAGGGGTTCCACCTACGAGCAGTACTTC.